Sequencing of this T cell receptor beta chain was carried out in a study of cytomegalovirus exposure and HLA in healthy donors. CDR1 is SGHRS, CDR2 YFSETQ, per germline. J was trimmed by 1 base and V by 0 bases; bases with no gene match: 9. CDR3 length: 17 amino acids. The PCR ran on 60 Vbeta and 13 Jbeta primers. Sequenced by immunoSEQ multiplex PCR; TCRdb stores in-frame clones only, minus some. The sample lists 150,000 to 200,000 clones; roughly three quarters were seen once. Study conclusions and caveats: Rarity held for most TCR sequences, but there were some public TCRs that occurred in many donors.

To note about this clone: The antigen is unknown.

This clonotype was obtained from a woman in her forties or fifties in good health and CMV-seronegative. Sequencing was performed on PBMCs. The chain recombines TRBV5-1 with TRBJ1-2, with 7 positions matching TRBD1. The CDR3 spells CASSLDVRGSGNYGYTF. DNA of the CDR3: TGCGCCAGCAGCTTGGATGTCAGGGGGTCGGGTAACTATGGCTACACCTTC.